This TCR beta chain was retrieved from a study of human T cells and chemical hapten exposure. Indicated time point: pre-sensitization, week 0. As for treatment: therapeutic diphenylcyclopropenone sensitization with weekly scalp DPC. Individual cDNA molecules (in the library) carried attached unique molecular identifiers. From the RACE reads, TCRdb called clonotypes with MiXCR, one entry per CDR3 protein. The top ten hold around 1.5% of the sample, which has under 110,000 distinct CDR3 sequences, 10% to 15% seen once. CDR3 length: 15 residues. After removal of 2 bases from V and 8 bases from J, the junction contained 5 bases not matched to a gene. The germline V gene encodes CDR1 MDHEN and CDR2 SYDVKM.

This TCR came from a woman in her forties or fifties with alopecia areata. Some clones in this sample may be carry-over from other donors' samples. This sequence joins TRBV28 and TRBJ2-4; 11 bases are shared with TRBD2. Sequenced material: whole blood, taken in connection with sensitization to the hapten diphenylcyclopropenone (DPC). This CDR3 reads CASSLRLAGRDIQYF. CDR3 DNA sequence: TGTGCCAGCAGTTTACGACTAGCGGGGAGGGACATTCAGTACTTC.